These T cell receptor beta chains were read from a single sample in a study of T-cell memory formation after mild COVID-19. In TCRdb, the 5' RACE reads were re-called with MiXCR into one record per CDR3 protein. In the table there are about 280,000 distinct CDR3 sequences, roughly 8.2% of which are singletons. The sample consisted of PBMCs or a T cell subset sorted from them (not recorded which). Receptors were obtained from a man aged 18 to 35 who had mild COVID-19 (a few samples of this study predate the infection). Cell type and time point are not known. The CDR3 runs from the conserved cysteine through the conserved F or W.

v_gene,j_gene,CDR3aa
TRBV30,TRBJ2-5,CAWSVPVGLETQYF
TRBV6-2/TRBV6-3,TRBJ1-5,CASTGKPQHF
TRBV6-2/TRBV6-3,TRBJ2-1,CATGWGSSYNEQFF
TRBV6-5,TRBJ1-6,CASSSHSSYNSPLHF
TRBV12-3/TRBV12-4,TRBJ1-2,CASSPTGGYTF
TRBV5-1,TRBJ1-6,CASSPRGIDSPLHF
TRBV6-5,TRBJ1-2,CASSYLRDSGGYTF
TRBV7-3,TRBJ2-3,CASSLRQAEGDTQYF
TRBV3-1,TRBJ1-2,CASSQDIGGRYYGYTF
TRBV11-3,TRBJ2-2,CASSLEGFDTGELFF
TRBV30,TRBJ2-5,CAWSVPGFKTQYF
TRBV9,TRBJ2-2,CASSGTGELFF
TRBV6-5,TRBJ1-2,CATHWGWGDYGYTF
TRBV3-1,TRBJ2-1,CASSQGRFAGGNEQFF
TRBV4-1,TRBJ2-1,CASSLPRTGAREQFF
TRBV10-3,TRBJ2-3,CAIRGATSGGASSDTQYF
TRBV5-1,TRBJ2-3,CASSLRTGADTQYF
TRBV20-1,TRBJ2-1,CSALALLGGNEQFF
TRBV20-1,TRBJ2-5,CSARGVAAAYQTQYF
TRBV7-2,TRBJ2-5,CASSLNLKTQYF
TRBV9,TRBJ2-7,CASSVDDRIYEQYF
TRBV10-3,TRBJ2-3,CAITQGQGRDTQYF
TRBV10-3,TRBJ2-1,CAISSTGGSSYNEQFF
TRBV4-3,TRBJ2-3,CASSPGLEVFTDTQYF
TRBV7-2,TRBJ1-2,CASSGRGNLGHTF
TRBV5-1,TRBJ1-1,CASSWKEGTEAFF
TRBV5-1,TRBJ2-5,CASSFLGRGTQYF
TRBV6-2/TRBV6-3,TRBJ2-1,CASSYRQARDNEQFF
TRBV19,TRBJ2-3,CASRDGGTDTQYF
TRBV6-6,TRBJ1-1,CASKDRTQLMNTEAFF
TRBV4-3,TRBJ1-2,CASSQYLTEANYGYTF
TRBV7-2,TRBJ2-3,CASSRQLADTQYF
TRBV6-1,TRBJ1-5,CASSVTGTGGNQPQHF
TRBV28,TRBJ1-5,CASSRVDRDNQPQHF
TRBV7-9,TRBJ2-4,CASSLEVVAKNIQYF
TRBV6-5,TRBJ2-5,CASTKGTVGQETQYF
TRBV11-2,TRBJ1-1,CASSFGSDTEAFF
TRBV6-1,TRBJ2-2,CASSTGSFGTGELFF
TRBV20-1,TRBJ2-5,CSARDPGVSGTQYF
TRBV4-3,TRBJ1-4,CASSQDAVATNEKLFF
TRBV19,TRBJ1-2,CASKKGVEGYTF
TRBV9,TRBJ2-2,CASSVPGSGGASTGELFF
TRBV19,TRBJ1-1,CASSIVFRDTEAFF
TRBV4-2,TRBJ1-2,CASSQPRTGGGPDYGYTF
TRBV7-2,TRBJ2-1,CASSSPLAILEYNEQFF
TRBV6-5,TRBJ2-1,CASRATTSGYNEQFF
TRBV5-1,TRBJ1-4,CASKESEATNEKLFF
TRBV4-2,TRBJ2-5,CASSQTSGGAETQYF
TRBV6-5,TRBJ2-7,CASSSGNSYEQYF
TRBV4-1,TRBJ2-1,CASSQDPHGTLDEQFF
TRBV5-1,TRBJ2-1,CASSFIRSSYNEQFF